This is a list of T cell receptor beta chains from one sample in a study of cytomegalovirus exposure and HLA in healthy donors. Sequenced by immunoSEQ multiplex PCR; TCRdb stores in-frame clones only, minus some. This table holds approximately 160,000 clones, 65% to 80% found once. Material: PBMCs. The source of these receptors is a woman aged 25 to 39 in good health and CMV-seronegative. The CDR3 runs from the conserved cysteine through the conserved F or W. The D gene is left open where the match is weak. Some rows have no size entry. The others give once, few or many, or a class for an expanded clone.

CDR3aa,CDR3nt,d_gene,j_gene,abundance,v_gene
CASSLVSSLNTEAFF,TGCGCCAGCAGCTTGGTATCGAGTCTGAACACTGAAGCTTTCTTT,NA,TRBJ1-1,once,TRBV5-1
CASTRGTGGSSNQPQHF,TGCGCCAGCACCAGGGGGACAGGGGGTTCCAGCAATCAGCCCCAGCATTTT,TRBD1,TRBJ1-5,NA,TRBV4-1
CASSLGTVPRGEKLFF,TGTGCCAGCAGCTTAGGGACTGTACCAAGAGGGGAAAAACTGTTTTTT,NA,TRBJ1-4,NA,TRBV7-2
CASSIETTSGYNEQFF,TGTGCCAGCAGTATAGAAACGACTAGCGGATACAATGAGCAGTTCTTC,TRBD2,TRBJ2-1,NA,TRBV27
CSVNPPPGQGVLFSGNTIYF,TGCAGCGTTAACCCCCCACCGGGACAGGGTGTCCTTTTCTCTGGAAACACCATATATTTT,TRBD1,TRBJ1-3,NA,TRBV29-1
CSVEDPGIYGYTF,TGCAGCGTTGAAGACCCAGGGATCTATGGCTACACCTTC,NA,TRBJ1-2,NA,TRBV29-1
CASSALPSYNEQFF,TGTGCCAGCAGCGCGCTCCCATCCTACAATGAGCAGTTCTTC,NA,TRBJ2-1,once,TRBV7-2
CASSLGTDYGYTF,TGTGCCAGCAGCTTAGGTACAGACTATGGCTACACCTTC,NA,TRBJ1-2,once,TRBV7-6
CASRPGTGTYEQYF,TGCGCCAGCAGACCTGGGACAGGAACCTACGAGCAGTACTTC,TRBD1,TRBJ2-7,NA,TRBV5-1
CASSQETSGLYLGEQFF,TGTGCCAGCAGCCAGGAAACTAGCGGCTTGTACCTCGGGGAGCAGTTCTTC,TRBD2,TRBJ2-1,NA,TRBV4-2
CASSYGTGDYEQYF,TGTGCCAGCAGCTATGGGACAGGGGACTACGAGCAGTACTTC,TRBD1,TRBJ2-7,NA,TRBV7-9
CASSLGQGAYEQYF,TGCGCCAGCAGCCTAGGACAGGGGGCCTACGAGCAGTACTTC,TRBD1,TRBJ2-7,NA,TRBV4-1
CASSLGQGGGEQFF,TGTGCCAGCAGCCTGGGGCAGGGGGGCGGTGAGCAGTTCTTC,NA,TRBJ2-1,NA,TRBV7-9
CASSPKARIYGYTF,TGTGCCAGCAGCCCAAAGGCCAGGATATATGGCTACACCTTC,NA,TRBJ1-2,once,TRBV28
CASSQPGQKETQYF,TGCGCCAGCAGCCAACCGGGACAGAAAGAGACCCAGTACTTC,TRBD1,TRBJ2-5,NA,TRBV5-1
CASSLLAGQVSYEQYF,TGTGCCAGCAGTTTATTGGCGGGACAGGTGTCCTACGAGCAGTACTTC,TRBD1,TRBJ2-7,NA,TRBV27
CASSYDRGLYGYTF,TGTGCCAGCAGTTATGACAGGGGGCTTTATGGCTACACCTTC,TRBD1,TRBJ1-2,few,TRBV6-5
CASSLFRQTNTEAFF,TGTGCCAGCAGCTTGTTTAGACAGACGAACACTGAAGCTTTCTTT,NA,TRBJ1-1,NA,TRBV5-5
CASSLSLAGGWSYEQYF,TGCGCCAGCAGCTTGTCGCTAGCGGGAGGGTGGTCCTACGAGCAGTACTTC,TRBD2,TRBJ2-7,NA,TRBV5-1
CASSVEGLTQETQYF,TGTGCCAGCAGCGTAGAGGGACTAACTCAGGAGACCCAGTACTTC,TRBD2,TRBJ2-5,NA,TRBV9
CASSRGVNQPQHF,TGTGCCAGCAGTCGGGGGGTCAATCAGCCCCAGCATTTT,NA,TRBJ1-5,once,TRBV27
CASGTGTNEKLFF,TGTGCCAGCGGAACAGGCACTAATGAAAAACTGTTTTTT,NA,TRBJ1-4,NA,TRBV6-6
CASSESGTGAEETQYF,TGCGCCAGCAGTGAGTCCGGGACAGGAGCAGAAGAGACCCAGTACTTC,TRBD1,TRBJ2-5,NA,TRBV10-1
CASSLAGQGIYEQYF,TGTGCCAGTAGTCTCGCGGGACAGGGGATCTACGAGCAGTACTTC,TRBD1,TRBJ2-7,few,TRBV19
CAWSVGGDGYTF,TGTGCCTGGAGTGTAGGGGGAGATGGCTACACCTTC,NA,TRBJ1-2,NA,TRBV30
CASSMRSGLPSSYEQYF,TGTGCCAGTAGTATGAGGTCGGGACTCCCTAGCTCCTACGAGCAGTACTTC,NA,TRBJ2-7,NA,TRBV19
CASSLVTSGDRQYF,TGTGCCAGCAGCTTGGTAACTAGCGGAGATCGGCAGTACTTC,TRBD2,TRBJ2-7,few,TRBV5-6
CASSPAAGGFSYGYTF,TGTGCCAGCAGCCCTGCCGCGGGGGGCTTTAGCTATGGCTACACCTTC,NA,TRBJ1-2,NA,TRBV4-2
CASSSRQTEQFF,TGTGCCAGCAGTTCCCGACAGACCGAGCAGTTCTTC,NA,TRBJ2-1,NA,TRBV6-1
CASSESAGWGTEAFF,TGCGCCAGCAGTGAGTCAGCGGGTTGGGGCACTGAAGCTTTCTTT,NA,TRBJ1-1,once,TRBV10-1
CASSSRQGSVSYEQYF,TGTGCCAGCAGCTCCAGACAGGGTTCTGTATCCTACGAGCAGTACTTC,TRBD1,TRBJ2-7,NA,TRBV7-9